The 26 T cell receptor beta chains presented below share a single source sample, sequenced in a study of blood T cell repertoires in COVID-19. Measured with immunoSEQ multiplex PCR; TCRdb has only the in-frame clones, and not every one. Of over 100,000 clones listed, approximately 80% are singletons. Material for sequencing was peripheral blood. The receptors here all came from a woman aged 80 or over with active or convalescent COVID-19.

The rearrangement links TRBV6-8 to TRBJ2-7; 8 bases are a match to TRBD2. Trimming took 5 bases from V and 2 from J; bases not matched to a gene: 11. CDR1 is MNHGY, CDR2 SAAAGT, per germline. The CDR3 contains 16 residues. The CDR3 nucleotides read TGTGCCAGCAGTCCCGGGGGTAGCGGGACTACCTACGAGCAGTACTTC. Its protein product is CASSPGGSGTTYEQYF.

The V call is TRBV27, the J call TRBJ1-5; D possibly corresponds to TRBD1 (5 bases). The germline V gene encodes CDR1 MNHEY and CDR2 SMNVEV (reference sequence). CDR3 length equals 14 residues. V was cut by 1 base and J by 4 bases, with 8 bases left in between. The CDR3 DNA follows: TGTGCCAGCAGTTTATTGGGGGGAAATCAGCCCCAGCATTTT. Encoded protein: CASSLLGGNQPQHF.

This clone has only a few counts. The V call is TRBV27, the J call TRBJ2-7, with 9 bases fitting TRBD2. This CDR3 has 15 amino acids. The trim removed 7 bases at V and 4 bases at J, leaving 11 bases unmatched. Germline CDR1 is MNHEY and CDR2 is SMNVEV (reference sequence). CDR3 loop: CASTATLAGRYEQYF. DNA of the CDR3: TGTGCCAGCACCGCCACCCTAGCGGGAAGGTACGAGCAGTACTTC.

The V call is TRBV7-2, the J call TRBJ2-3, with a weak D call TRBD2 (5 bases). CDR3 length: 14 residues. V was pared by 5 bases and J by 0 bases, with 9 bases between. Per the germline V gene, CDR1 is SGHTA and CDR2 is FQGNSA. The CDR3 nucleotides read TGTGCCAGCAGCCGGACTTTTAGCACAGATACGCAGTATTTT. It is translated as CASSRTFSTDTQYF. Together with reference TRBV7-2 and TRBJ2-3, the CDR3 gives the full variable domain: GAGVSQSPSNKVTEKGKDVELRCDPISGHTALYWYRQSLGQGLEFLIYFQGNSAPDKSGLPSDRFSAERTGGSVSTLTIQRTQQEDSAVYLCASSRTFSTDTQYFGPGTRLTVL.

This chain joins TRBV2 and TRBJ2-2; 7 bases match TRBD1. This CDR3 region has 14 residues. Germline lookup yields CDR1 SNHLY and CDR2 FYNNEI. V shed 5 bases and J 4 bases; nucleotides not matched to a gene: 4. CDR3: CASSRQGSTGELFF. Written as DNA, the CDR3 is TGTGCCAGCAGTCGACAGGGCTCCACCGGGGAGCTGTTTTTT.

The gene calls are TRBV21-1 and TRBJ2-2; the D segment call TRBD2 is taken from the table without a DNA check. TRBV21-1 is designated a pseudogene. The CDR3 extends over 16 amino acids. The chain's CDR3 is CASSKGGDANTGELFF. The CDR3, as DNA: TGTGCCAGCAGCAAAGGGGGGGATGCGAACACCGGGGAGCTGTTTTTT.

This chain connects TRBV24-1 to TRBJ2-6; D perhaps matches TRBD2 (5 bases). Germline V CDR1 and CDR2: KGHDR, SFDVKD. V was shortened by 3 bases and J by 2 bases, with 13 bases between the two germline ends. The CDR3 loop spans 17 amino acids. The CDR3 loop reads CATSDTRVTAGANVLTF. Written as DNA, the CDR3 is TGTGCCACCAGTGATACTAGGGTAACGGCTGGGGCCAACGTCCTGACTTTC.

V gene TRBV12-3 or TRBV12-4 combines with J gene TRBJ1-2; no firm D call. V gave up 10 bases and J gave up 2 bases, with 14 bases separating them. CDR3 size: 13 residues. The CDR3 is CATLTKPNYGYTF. DNA of the CDR3: TGTGCCACCCTAACCAAGCCAAACTATGGCTACACCTTC.

V gene TRBV3-1 (or the pseudogene TRBV3-2) combines with J gene TRBJ2-7, with TRBD2 matching over 8 bases. Germline CDR1 LGHDT, CDR2 YNNKEL (reference sequence). V dropped 6 bases and J dropped 4; count of bases not matched to a gene: 8. The CDR3 runs to 14 residues. The DNA for the CDR3 is TGTGCCAGCAGAAGCGGGAGTTCTTTTTACGAGCAGTACTTC. Its protein is CASRSGSSFYEQYF.

The J gene is TRBJ1-1, the V gene TRBV4-2; weak D call: TRBD1 (5 bases). This CDR3 spans 17 amino acids. The V gene's germline CDR1 is LGHNA and CDR2 YNFKEQ. V lost 1 base to trimming and J lost 1 base, with 16 bases between them. CDR3 sequence: CASSQGLSQGGNTEAFF. CDR3 nucleotides: TGTGCCAGCAGCCAAGGCCTCTCCCAGGGAGGGAACACTGAAGCTTTCTTT.

This chain joins TRBV5-1 and TRBJ1-5; D remains ambiguous. The CDR3 is made up of 14 amino acids. The V gene's germline CDR1 is SGHRS and CDR2 YFSETQ. V dropped 0 bases and J dropped 2 bases, with 6 bases sitting between them. Written as DNA, the CDR3 is TGCGCCAGCAGCTTGGCCTCAGGCAATCAGCCCCAGCATTTT. Translating gives CASSLASGNQPQHF. The full variable domain, its missing parts supplied by reference TRBV5-1 and TRBJ1-5, is KAGVTQTPRYLIKTRGQQVTLSCSPISGHRSVSWYQQTPGQGLQFLFEYFSETQRNKGNFPGRFSGRQFSNSRSEMNVSTLELGDSALYLCASSLASGNQPQHFGDGTRLSIL.

The chain uses TRBV30 and TRBJ1-5, with 10 bases aligning to TRBD1. CDR1 GTSNPN and CDR2 SVGIG come from the germline V gene (reference sequence). The CDR3 runs 14 residues. The ends lost 1 base at V and 7 bases at J; junction bases unmatched: 4. In DNA form, the CDR3 reads TGTGCCTGGAGTGGGACAGGGGGAGGACAGCCCCAGCATTTT. Protein: CAWSGTGGGQPQHF. Drawing the rest from reference TRBV30 and TRBJ1-5, the complete variable domain is SQTIHQWPATLVQPVGSPLSLECTVEGTSNPNLYWYRQAAGRGLQLLFYSVGIGQISSEVPQNLSASRPQDRQFILSSKKLLLSDSGFYLCAWSGTGGGQPQHFGDGTRLSIL.

Only one count was recorded for this clone. J is TRBJ1-2 and V is TRBV7-9; a possible D gene is TRBD1 (5 bases). V gave up 2 bases and J gave up 6 bases, with 10 bases separating them. CDR3 length: 13 residues. CDR1 SEHNR and CDR2 FQNEAQ come from the germline V gene (reference sequence). The DNA of the CDR3 is TGTGCCAGCAGCTTATCGACAGTCGATGGCTACACCTTC. This translates into CASSLSTVDGYTF. The entire variable domain, with the rest obtained from reference TRBV7-9 and TRBJ1-2, is as follows: DTGVSQNPRHKITKRGQNVTFRCDPISEHNRLYWYRQTLGQGPEFLTYFQNEAQLEKSRLLSDRFSAERPKGSFSTLEIQRTEQGDSAMYLCASSLSTVDGYTFGSGTRLTVV.

This chain links TRBV28 with TRBJ1-1; D may be TRBD1 (5 bases). V lost 6 bases and J 12 bases, leaving 11 bases between the germline ends. Germline loops: CDR1 MDHEN, CDR2 SYDVKM. The CDR3 runs 10 residues. This CDR3 is CASSSGGTFF. The CDR3 DNA is TGTGCCAGCAGCTCGGGGGGTACTTTCTTT.

The chain is built from TRBV9 and TRBJ2-2, with 7 bases matching TRBD2. Germline CDR1 is SGDLS and CDR2 is YYNGEE. After removal of 4 bases from V and 4 bases from J, the junction contained 10 bases not matched to a gene. The length of the CDR3 is 16 residues. CDR3 sequence reads: CASSRPVAGLTGELFF. DNA for the CDR3: TGTGCCAGCAGCCGCCCGGTAGCGGGCCTCACCGGGGAGCTGTTTTTT.

CDR3 amino acids: CASSFRSAGSTDTQYF. The DNA for the CDR3 is TGTGCCAGCAGCTTTAGGTCAGCGGGGAGCACAGATACGCAGTATTTT. This chain connects TRBV7-3 to TRBJ2-3, with 7 positions matching TRBD2. CDR1 is SGHTA and CDR2 is FQGTGA in the germline V gene. With V trimmed by 3 bases and J by 0 bases, 6 bases remained unmatched. CDR3 length: 16 amino acids.

V gene TRBV3-1 (or the pseudogene TRBV3-2) combines with J gene TRBJ2-3; D might be TRBD2 (5 bases). The V end lost 5 bases, the J end lost 7 bases, and 19 bases lay between the germline ends. CDR1 and CDR2 from the germline V gene are LGHDT and YNNKEL (reference sequence). The CDR3 contains 15 residues. CDR3 nucleotide sequence: TGTGCCAGCAGCTGGCTTGGGCGGGCAATGTATACGCAGTATTTT. Translating it yields CASSWLGRAMYTQYF.

The chain is built from TRBV15 and TRBJ2-1; D call uncertain. V shed 0 bases and J shed 8 bases, with 11 bases lying between them. Looked up from germline, CDR1 is LNHNV and CDR2 is YYDKDF (reference sequence). CDR3 length: 14 amino acids. CDR3: CATSRDPERHEQFF. CDR3 sequence (DNA): TGTGCCACCAGCAGAGATCCGGAGCGCCATGAGCAGTTCTTC.

This clone appeared a single time. This chain links TRBV28 with TRBJ1-5; TRBD1 is a possible D gene (5 bases). Between the trimmed V and J ends, which lost 5 bases and 1 base, there was a span of 12 bases. CDR1 is MDHEN and CDR2 is SYDVKM in the germline V gene. This CDR3 is built from 15 residues. The CDR3 sequence is CASSGGGISNQPQHF. CDR3 in DNA: TGTGCCAGCAGTGGGGGAGGTATAAGCAATCAGCCCCAGCATTTT.

J is TRBJ1-4 and V is TRBV28; TRBD1 aligns across 10 bases. This CDR3 contains 13 residues. CDR1 is MDHEN and CDR2 is SYDVKM in the germline V gene. Trimming removed 8 bases from V and 4 bases from J; junction bases left unmatched: 1. As DNA, the CDR3 is TGTGCCAGCGGGACAGGGGTTAATGAAAAACTGTTTTTT. It encodes CASGTGVNEKLFF.

The rearrangement uses TRBV19 and TRBJ2-5; a possible D gene is TRBD2 (5 bases). CDR3 size: 11 residues. Per the germline V gene, CDR1 is LNHDA and CDR2 is SQIVND (reference sequence). Deletions cut 8 bases from V and 5 bases from J, with 9 bases between. The CDR3 sequence is CASGWTETQYF. Here the CDR3 DNA reads TGTGCCAGTGGGTGGACTGAGACCCAGTACTTC.

The gene calls are TRBV5-1 and TRBJ2-3; TRBD2 might be the D (6 bases). The CDR3 sequence is 15 residues long. The germline V gene encodes CDR1 SGHRS and CDR2 YFSETQ. V was pared by 3 bases and J by 0 bases, with 11 bases between. The CDR3 DNA is TGCGCCAGCAGCTCTAGCGCCTCTAGCACAGATACGCAGTATTTT. Its protein is CASSSSASSTDTQYF.

The chain joins TRBV2 to TRBJ1-5, with D maybe TRBD1 (5 bases). CDR3 length: 15 residues. The germline V gene encodes CDR1 SNHLY and CDR2 FYNNEI. V lost 1 base and J lost 3, with 10 bases in between. The DNA of the CDR3 is TGTGCCAGCAGTGAAGAGGACACTACCAATCAGCCCCAGCATTTT. It translates to CASSEEDTTNQPQHF. The full variable domain, with the rest looked up from reference TRBV2 and TRBJ1-5, is EPEVTQTPSHQVTQMGQEVILRCVPISNHLYFYWYRQILGQKVEFLVSFYNNEISEKSEIFDDQFSVERPDGSNFTLKIRSTKLEDSAMYFCASSEEDTTNQPQHFGDGTRLSIL.

The V and J genes are TRBV19 and TRBJ1-1, with no clear D. V lost 3 bases, J lost 0 bases, and 14 bases lay in between. Germline values: CDR1 LNHDA, CDR2 SQIVND (reference sequence). The CDR3 runs 16 residues. The CDR3 region is CASSIRAGGMNTEAFF. CDR3 nucleotides: TGTGCCAGTAGTATTAGGGCAGGAGGAATGAACACTGAAGCTTTCTTT.

This sequence joins TRBV10-2 and TRBJ2-7; 10 positions agree with TRBD1. This CDR3 spans 15 amino acids. The germline gives CDR1 WSHSY, CDR2 SAAADI. Unmatched junction bases numbered 7, after V lost 6 bases and J lost 2 bases. In DNA form, the CDR3 reads TGCGCCAGCAGCTTAAGGGGACAGGGGACCTACGAGCAGTACTTC. It encodes CASSLRGQGTYEQYF.

This chain links TRBV23-1 with TRBJ1-5, with D uncertain. TRBV23-1 is an open reading frame, and its role is uncertain. This CDR3 spans 13 amino acids. V was trimmed by 3 bases and J by 7 bases, leaving 10 bases between them. In DNA form, the CDR3 reads TGCGCCAGCAGTCAGGCAGGCGGGCAGCCCCAGCATTTT. Protein product: CASSQAGGQPQHF.